Listed here are 27 T cell receptor beta chains from one sample, sequenced in a study of T-cell memory formation after mild COVID-19. Via MiXCR, TCRdb re-called the 5' RACE reads, giving one row per CDR3 protein. This repertoire shows some 150,000 distinct CDR3 sequences, about 19% found once; its top ten account for 2% to 2.5%. Sequenced material: PBMCs or a T cell subset sorted from them (not recorded which). The receptors come from an adult woman who had mild COVID-19 (a few samples of this study predate the infection). Cell type and time point are not known.

The chain joins TRBV9 to TRBJ2-2; D is uncertain. Germline values: CDR1 SGDLS, CDR2 YYNGEE. V was clipped by 2 bases and J by 7 bases, with 12 bases between them. The CDR3 length is 14 residues. CDR3 residues: CASSVRPVGGELFF. The CDR3 nucleotides are TGTGCCAGCAGCGTCCGCCCGGTTGGCGGGGAGCTGTTTTTT.

This clonotype was observed once. The chain recombines TRBV7-9 with TRBJ1-6; 8 bases line up with TRBD1. The CDR3 has 14 amino acids. From germline, CDR1 is SEHNR and CDR2 FQNEAQ (reference sequence). Germline trimming cut 4 bases from V and 7 bases from J; bases unmatched to any gene: 3. CDR3 in amino acids: CASSSQGANSPLHF. In nucleotides, the CDR3 is TGTGCCAGCAGCTCCCAGGGGGCCAATTCACCCCTCCACTTT.

The rearrangement uses TRBV10-3 and TRBJ1-2, with 11 bases matching TRBD1. CDR3 size: 16 residues. The ends lost 3 bases at V and 5 bases at J; junction bases unmatched: 8. Per germline, CDR1 ENHRY and CDR2 SYGVKD. The CDR3 sequence: CAISDRGTGGRYGYTF. CDR3 coding DNA: TGTGCCATCAGTGATCGCGGGACAGGGGGAAGGTATGGCTACACCTTC.

The chain employs TRBV7-9 and TRBJ2-7, with D unresolved. V lost 1 base and J 3 bases, leaving 13 bases between the germline ends. The CDR3 is 15 residues long. Germline assignment: CDR1 SEHNR and CDR2 FQNEAQ (reference sequence). The CDR3 DNA sequence: TGTGCCAGCAGCTTAGAGCCCATGACCGGCTACGAGCAGTACTTC. Protein product: CASSLEPMTGYEQYF.

The V and J genes are TRBV5-1 and TRBJ2-2; no reliable D call. The CDR3 totals 13 residues. Deletions cut 4 bases from V and 1 base from J, with 5 bases between. Germline loops: CDR1 SGHRS, CDR2 YFSETQ. In DNA form, the CDR3 reads TGCGCCAGCAGCCTCTTGAACACCGGGGAGCTGTTTTTT. It yields the protein CASSLLNTGELFF.

The V call is TRBV11-1, the J call TRBJ2-1; 11 bases map to TRBD1. The V gene's germline CDR1 is SGHAT and CDR2 FQDESV (reference sequence). V shed 5 bases, J shed 7 bases, and the junction held 10 bases outside the gene matches. This CDR3 comprises 16 residues. The CDR3 DNA follows: TGTGCCAGCAGCGTTAGAAGGACAGGGGGCTCGAATGAGCAGTTCTTC. The encoded protein is CASSVRRTGGSNEQFF.

The chain uses TRBV5-1 and TRBJ1-2; D remains ambiguous. CDR1 and CDR2 from the germline V gene are SGHRS and YFSETQ. V was clipped by 0 bases and J by 6 bases, with 12 bases between them. The CDR3 sequence is 14 residues long. CDR3 sequence: CASSLDSPRHGYTF. CDR3 coding DNA: TGCGCCAGCAGCTTGGACAGTCCTAGGCATGGCTACACCTTC.

This chain uses TRBV25-1 with TRBJ2-7; 8 bases are a match to TRBD2. The CDR3 is 16 residues long. Trimming took 8 bases from V and 3 from J; bases not matched to a gene: 15. Germline CDR1 is MGHDK and CDR2 is SYGVNS. CDR3 coding DNA: TGTGCCAGCGAGCCGGAGCGGACTAGCTCCGGCTACGAGCAGTACTTC. Protein product: CASEPERTSSGYEQYF.

CDR3 sequence reads: CASSSLKNTEAFF. CDR3 DNA: TGCGCCAGCAGCTCTCTTAAGAACACTGAAGCTTTCTTT. This chain uses TRBV4-3 with TRBJ1-1; D remains ambiguous. Germline lookup yields CDR1 LGHNA and CDR2 YSLEER. V was cut by 5 bases and J by 1 base, with 8 bases left in between. The CDR3 is made up of 13 amino acids.

The rearrangement joins TRBV12-3 or TRBV12-4 to TRBJ2-3; tentative D call: TRBD1 (6 bases). The germline V and J ends were trimmed by 4 bases and 4 bases, with 21 bases remaining between them. The CDR3 totals 17 residues. The CDR3 DNA follows: TGTGCCAGCAGTTCCTGGTTGGGCAGGGGAATCGCAGATACGCAGTATTTT. Residues: CASSSWLGRGIADTQYF.

This clonotype was seen only a few times. The rearrangement links TRBV18 to TRBJ2-7, with D unclear. Germline V gene data show CDR1 as KGHSH and CDR2 as LQKENI. This CDR3 has 13 residues. Trimming shortened V by 4 bases and J by 2 bases, and 9 bases separated the two germline ends. The CDR3 loop reads CASSLGVAYEQYF. The CDR3 coding sequence is TGTGCCAGCTCACTTGGGGTAGCCTACGAGCAGTACTTC.

V gene TRBV10-2 combines with J gene TRBJ1-5; D perhaps matches TRBD1 (6 bases). CDR3 length: 13 amino acids. Per the germline V gene, CDR1 is WSHSY and CDR2 is SAAADI. Between the trimmed V and J ends, which lost 7 bases and 4 bases, there was a span of 11 bases. CDR3 amino acids: CASMVGANQPQHF. The CDR3 DNA reads as TGCGCCAGCATGGTGGGGGCTAATCAGCCCCAGCATTTT.

This clonotype showed up just a few times. The rearrangement joins TRBV7-9 to TRBJ2-7; D may correspond to TRBD1 or TRBD2 (5 bases each). Deletions cut 4 bases from V and 6 bases from J, with 16 bases between. Germline values: CDR1 SEHNR, CDR2 FQNEAQ (reference sequence). The CDR3 has 14 residues. The CDR3 DNA sequence: TGTGCCAGCAGCTCACCGGGACCCCGCTCCGAGCAGTACTTC. Protein: CASSSPGPRSEQYF.

The rearrangement links TRBV12-3 or TRBV12-4 to TRBJ2-2; 13 bases fit TRBD2. The CDR3 length is 15 residues. Trimming took 6 bases from V and 5 from J; bases not matched to a gene: 3. The CDR3 DNA is TGTGCCAGCAGAACGACTAGCGGGGGGACCGGGGAGCTGTTTTTT. This encodes CASRTTSGGTGELFF.

This clonotype was counted a few times. The chain employs TRBV3-1 and TRBJ1-2; D is undetermined. Germline V gives CDR1 LGHDT, CDR2 YNNKEL (reference sequence). This CDR3 region has 14 residues. V gave up 4 bases and J gave up 4 bases, with 13 bases separating them. CDR3 coding DNA: TGTGCCAGCAGCCTCGAAGACCCGCGCTATGGCTACACCTTC. It codes for CASSLEDPRYGYTF. The full variable domain, completed using reference TRBV3-1 and TRBJ1-2, is DTAVSQTPKYLVTQMGNDKSIKCEQNLGHDTMYWYKQDSKKFLKIMFSYNNKELIINETVPNRFSPKSPDKAHLNLHINSLELGDSAVYFCASSLEDPRYGYTFGSGTRLTVV.

This clonotype has a handful of counts. This chain links TRBV18 with TRBJ1-3; D unclear. Germline V gene data show CDR1 as KGHSH and CDR2 as LQKENI. The germline V and J ends were trimmed by 2 bases and 0 bases, with 11 bases remaining between them. This CDR3 comprises 16 residues. CDR3 region: CASSPFITDSGNTIYF. The CDR3 DNA reads TGTGCCAGCTCACCATTCATTACAGACTCTGGAAACACCATATATTTT. The variable domain in full, with the rest retrieved from reference TRBV18 and TRBJ1-3, is NAGVMQNPRHLVRRRGQEARLRCSPMKGHSHVYWYRQLPEEGLKFMVYLQKENIIDESGMPKERFSAEFPKEGPSILRIQQVVRGDSAAYFCASSPFITDSGNTIYFGEGSWLTVV.

This clonotype was observed a few times. The rearrangement uses TRBV12-3 or TRBV12-4 and TRBJ2-7, with D maybe TRBD2 (5 bases). The CDR3 loop spans 14 amino acids. Trimming cost V 4 bases and J 0 bases, with 10 bases left between them. The CDR3 DNA reads TGTGCCAGCAGTTCAGCGGTGAGCTCCTACGAGCAGTACTTC. As protein: CASSSAVSSYEQYF.

V is TRBV7-2 and J is TRBJ2-2, with D possibly TRBD2 on 6 matching bases. CDR1 SGHTA and CDR2 FQGNSA come from the germline V gene. The CDR3 runs 15 residues. Between the trimmed V and J ends, which lost 1 base and 2 bases, there was a span of 8 bases. The CDR3 sequence: CASSLVGLNTGELFF. The DNA for the CDR3 is TGTGCCAGCAGCTTAGTGGGACTTAACACCGGGGAGCTGTTTTTT.

This clonotype has more than one count but fewer than ten. The chain has TRBV4-1 and TRBJ1-1; 7 positions agree with TRBD1. This CDR3 has 15 amino acids. The V and J ends lost 0 bases and 2 bases, in that order; junction bases with no gene match: 3. Germline V gene data show CDR1 as MGHRA and CDR2 as YSYEKL. The CDR3 DNA reads as TGCGCCAGCAGCCAAGAGGGACAGATAAACACTGAAGCTTTCTTT. Amino acid sequence: CASSQEGQINTEAFF.

The chain uses TRBV7-9 and TRBJ2-2; D not resolved. The germline V gene encodes CDR1 SEHNR and CDR2 FQNEAQ (reference sequence). Trimming took 5 bases from V and 3 from J, leaving 16 bases between them. This CDR3 has 16 amino acids. This CDR3 reads CASSTRPLGDTGELFF. The CDR3 bases are TGTGCCAGCAGCACCCGCCCATTGGGCGACACCGGGGAGCTGTTTTTT.

This clonotype has only a few counts. This sequence joins TRBV14 and TRBJ1-1; D is uncertain. V gave up 4 bases and J gave up 6 bases, with 15 bases separating them. Germline assignment: CDR1 SGHDN and CDR2 FVKESK. The CDR3 length is 14 residues. The CDR3 sequence is CASSLRWNYAEAFF. Here the CDR3 DNA reads TGTGCCAGCAGCCTCCGTTGGAATTACGCTGAAGCTTTCTTT.

This clonotype occurred a few times. The CDR3 here is CASSLIERATYEQYF. The CDR3 nucleotides read TGCGCCAGCAGCTTGATAGAGCGGGCCACCTACGAGCAGTACTTC. The V call is TRBV5-1, the J call TRBJ2-7; the D gene is possibly TRBD2 (6 bases). From germline, CDR1 is SGHRS and CDR2 YFSETQ. The CDR3 has 15 residues. V lost 1 base and J lost 2, with 13 bases in between.

The gene calls are TRBV6-6 and TRBJ1-1; 7 bases map to TRBD1. J gave up 6 bases and V 4 bases, and 5 bases lay outside the gene matches. This CDR3 has 13 residues. Germline V gene sequence: CDR1 MNHNY, CDR2 SVGAGI (reference sequence). The CDR3 DNA follows: TGTGCCAGCAGTTCACAGGGGATCCCTGAAGCTTTCTTT. Translating gives CASSSQGIPEAFF.

The CDR3 reads CASSSQSGVSGAFF. For the CDR3, the DNA is TGTGCCAGCAGCTCACAGTCGGGAGTCTCTGGGGCTTTCTTT. The chain links TRBV7-9 to TRBJ1-1, with unresolved D. V lost 4 bases to trimming and J lost 11 bases, with 20 bases between them. CDR1 and CDR2 (germline): SEHNR, FQNEAQ (reference sequence). The CDR3 length is 14 residues. The full variable domain, in which reference TRBV7-9 and TRBJ1-1 provide the parts outside the CDR3, is DTGVSQNPRHKITKRGQNVTFRCDPISEHNRLYWYRQTLGQGPEFLTYFQNEAQLEKSRLLSDRFSAERPKGSFSTLEIQRTEQGDSAMYLCASSSQSGVSGAFFGQGTRLTVV.

This clonotype was detected only a few times. V is TRBV29-1 and J is TRBJ1-2; 8 bases are a match to TRBD1. Germline CDR1 SQVTM, CDR2 ANQGSEA. The length of the CDR3 is 12 residues. The V gene end was trimmed by 8 bases and the J gene end by 8 bases; junction bases not matched to a gene: 10. The CDR3 sequence: CSTLDRVEGYTF. CDR3 bases: TGCAGCACGTTGGACAGGGTAGAAGGCTACACCTTC.

There are a few counts of this clonotype. The chain has TRBV6-2 or TRBV6-3 and TRBJ2-2; D not certain. This CDR3 is built from 14 residues. Germline values: CDR1 MNHEY, CDR2 SVGEGT. V was shortened by 7 bases and J by 2 bases, with 11 bases between the two germline ends. The CDR3 bases are TGTGCCAGCAATTATCACTCCAACACCGGGGAGCTGTTTTTT. Protein sequence: CASNYHSNTGELFF.

This clonotype was detected only a few times. The gene calls are TRBV4-1 and TRBJ1-5, with D hard to call. This CDR3 spans 14 amino acids. V lost 4 bases and J lost 0, with 7 bases in between. Germline values: CDR1 MGHRA, CDR2 YSYEKL. The CDR3 region has the DNA TGCGCCAGCAGCCGGTATTATAGCAATCAGCCCCAGCATTTT. Its protein product is CASSRYYSNQPQHF.